The 21 T cell receptor beta chains below were found in one sample sequenced in a study of cytomegalovirus exposure and HLA in healthy donors. Method: immunoSEQ multiplex PCR; TCRdb's copy keeps in-frame clones and lacks some. The repertoire holds 100,000 to 120,000 clones, with around 87% as singletons. Sequenced sample: PBMCs. Receptors originate from a young woman in good health and CMV-seropositive.

This clone was detected once. The V call is TRBV19, the J call TRBJ2-2; 12 nucleotides agree with TRBD1. Germline values: CDR1 LNHDA, CDR2 SQIVND (reference sequence). With 5 bases clipped from V and 4 bases from J, the junction kept 5 bases outside the gene matches. CDR3 size: 16 residues. As DNA, the CDR3 is TGTGCCAGTAGTCCCGGGACAGGGGGCCTCACCGGGGAGCTGTTTTTT. Protein product: CASSPGTGGLTGELFF.

This chain links TRBV9 with TRBJ2-2; D not resolved. Deletions cut 2 bases from V and 1 base from J, with 3 bases between. The CDR3 covers 13 residues. Germline assignment: CDR1 SGDLS and CDR2 YYNGEE. CDR3 nucleotide sequence: TGTGCCAGCAGCGTCCAGAACACCGGGGAGCTGTTTTTT. The encoded protein is CASSVQNTGELFF.

The rearrangement links TRBV28 to TRBJ2-7; 10 nucleotides match TRBD2. Trimming cost V 4 bases and J 7 bases; bases outside gene matches: 10. The CDR3 covers 15 residues. Germline V lookup: CDR1 MDHEN, CDR2 SYDVKM. The CDR3 DNA sequence: TGTGCCAGCAGTTCTTCTAGCGGGAGAATAGATGAGCAGTACTTC. This translates into CASSSSSGRIDEQYF.

This clone was detected a few times. The chain couples TRBV7-2 to TRBJ1-2; D not certain. V shed 8 bases and J shed 4 bases, with 14 bases lying between them. Germline CDR1 is SGHTA and CDR2 is FQGNSA. The CDR3 spans 13 residues. CDR3 residues: CASGPAGAYGYTF. CDR3 DNA sequence: TGTGCCAGCGGGCCCGCGGGCGCCTATGGCTACACCTTC.

V and J are TRBV7-6 and TRBJ2-7; D call uncertain. This CDR3 is built from 12 residues. Deletions cut 4 bases from V and 7 bases from J, with 11 bases between. Germline CDR1 and CDR2: SGHVS and FNYEAQ. CDR3 sequence reads: CASSSGPWEQYF. CDR3 sequence (DNA): TGTGCCAGCAGCTCTGGGCCGTGGGAGCAGTACTTC.

The chain links TRBV19 to TRBJ2-1; 12 bases agree with TRBD2. CDR3 length: 17 amino acids. The ends lost 3 bases at V and 8 bases at J; junction bases unmatched: 11. CDR1 and CDR2 from the germline V gene are LNHDA and SQIVND (reference sequence). CDR3: CASSMWASGGALDEQFF. Here the CDR3 DNA reads TGTGCCAGTAGTATGTGGGCTAGCGGGGGGGCTTTGGATGAGCAGTTCTTC.

The V gene is TRBV4-2, the J gene TRBJ2-3, with D perhaps TRBD2 (5 bases). The CDR3 loop spans 13 amino acids. Trimming left V 0 bases short and J 11 bases short, with 12 bases between. Germline V lookup: CDR1 LGHNA, CDR2 YNFKEQ. DNA of the CDR3: TGTGCCAGCAGCCAAGATGTCCTAGCAAGGCAGTATTTT. It translates to CASSQDVLARQYF.

The gene calls are TRBV30 and TRBJ2-2, with 7 nucleotides matching TRBD2. The CDR3 extends over 17 amino acids. Germline V lookup: CDR1 GTSNPN, CDR2 SVGIG (reference sequence). After removal of 2 bases from V and 4 bases from J, the junction contained 13 bases not matched to a gene. CDR3 residues: CAWSRGSSGTLTGELFF. CDR3 nucleotide sequence: TGTGCCTGGAGTAGAGGTTCCAGCGGGACCCTCACCGGGGAGCTGTTTTTT.

The chain is built from TRBV27 and TRBJ2-7; 14 bases align to TRBD2. The CDR3 totals 13 residues. The germline gives CDR1 MNHEY, CDR2 SMNVEV (reference sequence). J was trimmed by 3 bases and V by 10 bases; bases with no gene match: 2. CDR3 sequence: CAMTSGRGYEQYF. Here the CDR3 DNA reads TGTGCCATGACTAGCGGGAGGGGCTACGAGCAGTACTTC.

V usage is TRBV7-2 and J usage is TRBJ1-2; no reliable D call. The CDR3 has 13 amino acids. Trimming shortened V by 5 bases and J by 4 bases, and 11 bases separated the two germline ends. Germline V gene lookup returns CDR1 SGHTA and CDR2 FQGNSA. The CDR3 nucleotides are TGTGCCAGCAGCCCAAATCGGGGCTATGGCTACACCTTC. Translating gives CASSPNRGYGYTF.

The J gene is TRBJ1-4, the V gene TRBV6-6, with TRBD1 matching 8 bases. This CDR3 is built from 15 residues. Germline CDR1 reads MNHNY; CDR2 reads SVGAGI (reference sequence). With 6 bases clipped from V and 7 bases from J, the junction kept 10 bases outside the gene matches. The DNA of the CDR3 is TGTGCCAGCAGACGCCGCCAGGGGGCTTTTGAAAAACTGTTTTTT. It is translated as CASRRRQGAFEKLFF.

In this sample, this clone turned up once. This chain connects TRBV27 to TRBJ2-2; a weak D match, TRBD1 (5 bases). The CDR3 runs to 13 residues. CDR1 and CDR2 from the germline V gene are MNHEY and SMNVEV (reference sequence). Deletions cut 3 bases from V and 4 bases from J, with 6 bases between. CDR3 loop: CASSLGPTGELFF. The CDR3 DNA reads as TGTGCCAGCAGTTTGGGGCCCACCGGGGAGCTGTTTTTT.

This chain uses TRBV18 with TRBJ2-3; 13 nucleotides match TRBD2. The germline V gene encodes CDR1 KGHSH and CDR2 LQKENI. CDR3 size: 16 residues. The V and J ends lost 6 bases and 6 bases, in that order; junction bases with no gene match: 9. The CDR3, as DNA: TGTGCCAGCTCTCTCCAAGGACTAGCGGGAGTCGATACGCAGTATTTT. Protein: CASSLQGLAGVDTQYF. The whole variable domain, remainder taken from reference TRBV18 and TRBJ2-3, is NAGVMQNPRHLVRRRGQEARLRCSPMKGHSHVYWYRQLPEEGLKFMVYLQKENIIDESGMPKERFSAEFPKEGPSILRIQQVVRGDSAAYFCASSLQGLAGVDTQYFGPGTRLTVL.

This clone was seen once. The chain joins TRBV5-1 to TRBJ2-2; TRBD2 matches at 11 bases. This CDR3 is built from 15 residues. Trimming took 0 bases from V and 5 from J; bases not matched to a gene: 0. Looked up from germline, CDR1 is SGHRS and CDR2 is YFSETQ. Here the CDR3 reads CASSLGLAGTGELFF. The CDR3 nucleotides read TGCGCCAGCAGCTTGGGACTAGCGGGGACCGGGGAGCTGTTTTTT.

This clone was recorded many times. The V gene is TRBV5-6, the J gene TRBJ2-1, with TRBD1 as a possible D gene (5 bases). There are 13 residues in the CDR3. V gave up 2 bases and J gave up 4 bases, with 7 bases separating them. Germline CDR1 SGHDT, CDR2 YYEEEE. The CDR3, as DNA: TGTGCCAGCAGCTTAGACAGTTACAATGAGCAGTTCTTC. It encodes CASSLDSYNEQFF. The variable domain in full, with the rest retrieved from reference TRBV5-6 and TRBJ2-1, is DAGVTQSPTHLIKTRGQQVTLRCSPKSGHDTVSWYQQALGQGPQFIFQYYEEEERQRGNFPDRFSGHQFPNYSSELNVNALLLGDSALYLCASSLDSYNEQFFGPGTRLTVL.

The chain joins TRBV4-2 to TRBJ2-2, with a tentative D call TRBD2 (6 bases). The CDR3 loop spans 15 amino acids. Between the trimmed V and J ends, which lost 6 bases and 1 base, there was a span of 12 bases. Germline values: CDR1 LGHNA, CDR2 YNFKEQ. Here the CDR3 reads CASRKGRGNTGELFF. DNA for the CDR3: TGTGCCAGCAGAAAAGGGCGGGGGAACACCGGGGAGCTGTTTTTT.

The chain joins TRBV7-9 to TRBJ1-6, with TRBD1 matching over 8 bases. CDR1 and CDR2 from the germline V gene are SEHNR and FQNEAQ (reference sequence). Trimming took 5 bases from V and 7 from J; bases not matched to a gene: 10. The CDR3 has 16 residues. Here the CDR3 DNA reads TGTGCCAGCAGCCAGGACAGGGCCACTCGGAATTCACCCCTCCACTTT. It specifies CASSQDRATRNSPLHF.

The chain is built from TRBV2 and TRBJ2-2, with TRBD2 as a possible D gene (5 bases). V gave up 3 bases and J gave up 0 bases, with 8 bases separating them. The germline V gene encodes CDR1 SNHLY and CDR2 FYNNEI. The length of the CDR3 is 15 residues. DNA for the CDR3: TGTGCCAGCAGTGAGGTAGCGCCGAACACCGGGGAGCTGTTTTTT. Translated: CASSEVAPNTGELFF. The full variable domain, in which reference TRBV2 and TRBJ2-2 provide the parts outside the CDR3, is EPEVTQTPSHQVTQMGQEVILRCVPISNHLYFYWYRQILGQKVEFLVSFYNNEISEKSEIFDDQFSVERPDGSNFTLKIRSTKLEDSAMYFCASSEVAPNTGELFFGEGSRLTVL.

CDR3 coding DNA: TGTGCCAGCAGCTCGCGACTAGCGCTACAAGAGACCCAGTACTTC. It specifies CASSSRLALQETQYF. J is TRBJ2-5 and V is TRBV7-9; 8 positions match TRBD2. The germline V gene has CDR1 SEHNR and CDR2 FQNEAQ (reference sequence). The V gene end was trimmed by 4 bases and the J gene end by 2 bases; junction bases not matched to a gene: 6. The CDR3 is 15 amino acids.

V and J are TRBV7-3 and TRBJ2-3; a weak D match, TRBD2 (5 bases). CDR1 and CDR2 (germline): SGHTA, FQGTGA. CDR3 length equals 15 residues. The V end lost 1 base, the J end lost 0 bases, and 8 bases lay between the germline ends. The CDR3 is CASSLNGDSTDTQYF. The CDR3 nucleotides read TGTGCCAGCAGCTTAAACGGGGATAGCACAGATACGCAGTATTTT. The variable domain in full, completed from reference TRBV7-3 and TRBJ2-3, reads GAGVSQTPSNKVTEKGKYVELRCDPISGHTALYWYRQSLGQGPEFLIYFQGTGAADDSGLPNDRFFAVRPEGSVSTLKIQRTERGDSAVYLCASSLNGDSTDTQYFGPGTRLTVL.

The rearrangement joins TRBV18 to TRBJ1-6; 9 bases are shared with TRBD1. CDR3 size: 15 residues. J lost 7 bases, V lost 4 bases, and 5 bases had no gene match. Looked up from germline, CDR1 is KGHSH and CDR2 is LQKENI. The CDR3 region is CASSQATGGNSPLHF. CDR3 nucleotides: TGTGCCAGCTCACAAGCGACAGGGGGGAATTCACCCCTCCACTTT.